The 16 T cell receptor beta chains below were found in one sample sequenced in a study of blood T cell repertoires in COVID-19. Profiling relied on immunoSEQ multiplex PCR, and the TCRdb table lists in-frame clones only, not all of them. Seen here are about 380,000 clones, 80% to 90% observed once, and the top ten hold under 1.5%. Sequenced sample: PBMCs or T cells enriched from blood (not recorded which). These receptors all come from a young man who had recovered from COVID-19.

J is TRBJ1-2 and V is TRBV9; TRBD1 matches at 11 bases. Germline V gene lookup returns CDR1 SGDLS and CDR2 YYNGEE. V gave up 0 bases and J gave up 6 bases; unmatched junction bases: 4. This CDR3 has 15 residues. CDR3 residues: CASSVGVGQGDGYTF. The CDR3 DNA follows: TGTGCCAGCAGCGTAGGTGTGGGACAGGGGGATGGCTACACCTTC.

The V call is TRBV3-1 (or the pseudogene TRBV3-2), the J call TRBJ1-6; D uncertain. The germline gives CDR1 LGHDT, CDR2 YNNKEL (reference sequence). Between the trimmed V and J ends, which lost 0 bases and 6 bases, there was a span of 15 bases. The CDR3 runs 17 residues. CDR3: CASSQESVRRTNSPLHF. Here the CDR3 DNA reads TGTGCCAGCAGCCAAGAAAGCGTAAGGAGGACTAATTCACCCCTCCACTTT.

This chain joins TRBV6-1 and TRBJ2-7; D perhaps matches TRBD1 (6 bases). Trimming removed 2 bases at V and 13 bases at J, with 24 bases between. The CDR3 covers 15 residues. CDR1 MNHNS and CDR2 SASEGT come from the germline V gene. CDR3 loop: CASSEYVRDTVPVYF. CDR3 DNA: TGTGCCAGCAGTGAATACGTAAGGGACACCGTTCCAGTATACTTC.

This CDR3 reads CATGSSGARAGELFF. In nucleotides, the CDR3 is TGTGCTACCGGTTCCTCTGGAGCGAGGGCCGGGGAGCTGTTTTTT. V usage is TRBV12-5 and J usage is TRBJ2-2; D is perhaps TRBD2 (5 bases). This CDR3 region has 15 residues. Germline CDR1 is LGHNT and CDR2 is FRNRAP. V was shortened by 10 bases and J by 6 bases, with 21 bases between the two germline ends.

This clone was seen more than once but under ten times. This rearrangement joins TRBV5-1 to TRBJ1-3; 8 nucleotides align to TRBD1. Germline loops: CDR1 SGHRS, CDR2 YFSETQ. The V gene end was trimmed by 0 bases and the J gene end by 2 bases; junction bases not matched to a gene: 7. This CDR3 has 17 residues. CDR3 in amino acids: CASSLEGTGGPGNTIYF. For the CDR3, the DNA is TGCGCCAGCAGCTTGGAAGGGACAGGAGGCCCTGGAAACACCATATATTTT.

This clone has only one observation. V gene TRBV3-1 (or the pseudogene TRBV3-2) combines with J gene TRBJ1-3, with TRBD1 as a possible D gene (6 bases). Trimming pared 2 bases from V and 3 bases from J, leaving 11 bases between. The CDR3 consists of 15 residues. Germline loops: CDR1 LGHDT, CDR2 YNNKEL (reference sequence). In DNA form, the CDR3 reads TGTGCCAGCAGCCAACTGGGGGCAGATGGAAACACCATATATTTT. Amino acid sequence: CASSQLGADGNTIYF.

V is TRBV14 and J is TRBJ2-5, with TRBD2 identical over 8 bases. Trimming removed 4 bases from V and 3 bases from J; junction bases left unmatched: 7. The CDR3 loop spans 15 amino acids. Germline V lookup: CDR1 SGHDN, CDR2 FVKESK. CDR3 region: CASSPGGALKETQYF. The CDR3 coding sequence is TGTGCCAGCAGCCCCGGGGGGGCTTTAAAAGAGACCCAGTACTTC.

The genes are TRBV29-1 and TRBJ1-3; no clear D gene. Germline-derived CDR1 and CDR2 are SQVTM and ANQGSEA. The V gene lost 0 bases and the J gene lost 0 bases, with 6 bases spanning the gap. The CDR3 contains 14 residues. CDR3 sequence reads: CSVEDPYSGNTIYF. CDR3 nucleotide sequence: TGCAGCGTTGAAGATCCTTACTCTGGAAACACCATATATTTT.

The gene calls are TRBV6-1 and TRBJ2-1, with 10 bases that match TRBD1. Looked up from germline, CDR1 is MNHNS and CDR2 is SASEGT. The CDR3 spans 15 residues. The V and J ends lost 1 base and 6 bases, in that order; junction bases with no gene match: 3. This CDR3 is CASSEGQGASNEQFF. The CDR3 coding sequence is TGTGCCAGCAGTGAAGGACAGGGGGCGTCCAATGAGCAGTTCTTC.

The chain combines TRBV5-1 with TRBJ1-1; a possible D gene is TRBD1 (5 bases). Germline V CDR1 and CDR2: SGHRS, YFSETQ. V gave up 0 bases and J gave up 0 bases, with 12 bases separating them. The CDR3 is made up of 16 amino acids. The CDR3: CASSLGGPGMNTEAFF. Here the CDR3 DNA reads TGCGCCAGCAGCTTGGGGGGCCCAGGAATGAACACTGAAGCTTTCTTT. The full variable domain, in which reference TRBV5-1 and TRBJ1-1 provide the parts outside the CDR3, is KAGVTQTPRYLIKTRGQQVTLSCSPISGHRSVSWYQQTPGQGLQFLFEYFSETQRNKGNFPGRFSGRQFSNSRSEMNVSTLELGDSALYLCASSLGGPGMNTEAFFGQGTRLTVV.

The chain couples TRBV19 to TRBJ2-7; 7 nucleotides agree with TRBD1. Germline V lookup: CDR1 LNHDA, CDR2 SQIVND (reference sequence). The V and J ends lost 6 bases and 2 bases, in that order; junction bases with no gene match: 10. The CDR3 loop spans 15 amino acids. This chain's CDR3 is CASSSSRQGPYEQYF. DNA of the CDR3: TGTGCCAGTAGCTCCTCGAGACAGGGACCCTACGAGCAGTACTTC.

CDR3 nucleotides: TGTGCCAGCAGCGTAGACCCTAGCGGGGGGGCGACCGGGGAGCTGTTTTTT. Translation: CASSVDPSGGATGELFF. The V gene is TRBV9, the J gene TRBJ2-2, with 12 bases that match TRBD2. Germline assignment: CDR1 SGDLS and CDR2 YYNGEE. CDR3 size: 17 residues. Losses at the gene ends were 0 bases for V and 5 bases for J; bases not matched to a gene: 5.

The V gene is TRBV4-1, the J gene TRBJ1-6; maybe TRBD1 (5 bases). The V end was cut by 0 bases, the J end by 7 bases, with 13 bases between. The germline V gene encodes CDR1 MGHRA and CDR2 YSYEKL. The CDR3 totals 16 residues. Written as DNA, the CDR3 is TGCGCCAGCAGCCAAGAGGAGGGGCTTGGGAATTCACCCCTCCACTTT. The encoded protein is CASSQEEGLGNSPLHF.

The chain has TRBV19 and TRBJ2-7; the match to TRBD1 covers 8 bases. Germline values: CDR1 LNHDA, CDR2 SQIVND (reference sequence). Trimming removed 6 bases from V and 5 bases from J; junction bases left unmatched: 9. The CDR3 sequence is 14 residues long. The CDR3 nucleotides read TGTGCCAGTAGCCTAGGACAGGGTTACGACGAGCAGTACTTC. This gives the protein CASSLGQGYDEQYF.

This rearrangement joins TRBV4-3 to TRBJ1-3; TRBD1 might be the D (6 bases). CDR1 and CDR2 from the germline V gene are LGHNA and YSLEER. This CDR3 spans 16 amino acids. Trimming shortened V by 6 bases and J by 0 bases, and 15 bases separated the two germline ends. The CDR3 nucleotides are TGCGCCAGCAGTAGGATGGGGACACTCTCTGGAAACACCATATATTTT. It codes for CASSRMGTLSGNTIYF.

The CDR3 loop reads CAWSPDRGLGYTF. DNA for the CDR3: TGTGCCTGGAGTCCCGACAGGGGGCTGGGCTACACCTTC. The rearrangement joins TRBV30 to TRBJ1-2; 10 bases fit TRBD1. This CDR3 has 13 residues. Germline V gene sequence: CDR1 GTSNPN, CDR2 SVGIG (reference sequence). J gave up 8 bases and V 2 bases, and 5 bases lay outside the gene matches.